This section outlines one T cell receptor (beta chain) sequence together with its context. The sample comes from a study of OX40 agonist ivuxolimab in advanced cancers. Overall study context: As their treatment, patients were administered ivuxolimab, an agonistic anti-OX40 (CD134) antibody.

Sequenced by immunoSEQ multiplex PCR; TCRdb stores in-frame clones only, minus some. The sample records over 85,000 clones, 85% to 95% being singletons. The sampling schedule covered blood at baseline, cycle 4 day 1, and cycle 7 day 1. This clonotype was obtained from an adult with an advanced solid tumor such as melanoma, head and neck, liver or kidney cancer. The specimen comprised CD4+ or CD8+ T cells sorted from blood, sampled in a trial of the OX40 agonist ivuxolimab.

The CDR3: CASSSDTNAIYF. CDR3 DNA sequence: TGTGCCAGCAGTTCGGACACTAACGCCATATATTTT. The chain employs TRBV6-6 and TRBJ1-3, with D possibly matching TRBD1 (5 bases). The CDR3 has 12 amino acids. The germline gives CDR1 MNHNY, CDR2 SVGAGI (reference sequence). Between the trimmed V and J ends, which lost 4 bases and 11 bases, there was a span of 12 bases.